The present TCR beta chain was sequenced within a study of PD-1 blockade in classical Hodgkin lymphoma (dated by TCRdb to 2018 to 2021). Context from the whole study: Nivolumab dosing was 3 mg/kg intravenously every 2 weeks, continuing until either disease progression or unacceptable toxicity. The study used CyTOF and TCR beta sequencing to define a peripheral blood immune signature of response to PD-1 blockade in classical Hodgkin lymphoma. Summary of the overall study and its limitations: CD4+ but not CD8+ TCR diversity rose significantly by C4D1 (p=0.0027 vs p=0.16), most apparent in complete responders (p=0.02). The study was limited to a single clinical trial cohort, and causes of repertoire differences, possibly disease activity or prior therapy, remained undefined. Lower diversity was seen in patients whose nivolumab began less than 1 year after ASCT, and these patients were left out of later analyses so that immune reconstitution would not confound the results. Baseline TCR diversity was reported to be lower in newly diagnosed patients than in healthy donors and to be lower still in relapsed/refractory patients. Trial patients achieving complete response had baseline diversity similar to newly diagnosed patients, whereas partial responders and progressors had significantly lower diversity.

The Qiagen DNeasy kit was used to extract genomic DNA from unsorted PBMCs and from the negatively selected CD4+ and CD8+ fractions. Amplification of TCR beta CDR3 regions was done by immunoSEQ multiplex PCR with primers that anneal to V and J segments. A synthetic immune receptor repertoire was used to minimize amplification bias, and any residual bias was removed computationally once sequencing was done. From the authors' description of their analysis: Repertoire diversity was quantified as the Shannon entropy index using custom Python scripts. Unsorted, CD4+ and CD8+ repertoires were examined separately, except in combined analyses, for which CD4+ and CD8+ sequences were merged in silico. A clone was considered expanded if an increase in frequency of at least 2-fold after treatment relative to C1D1 was found, and a pseudocount of 0.5 was applied to clones undetected at baseline. Clones with 0 or 1 copy at C1D1 were classified as singleton clones, and clones with 2 or more copies were classified as non-singleton clones. By matching protein sequences in sorted samples from the same patient, clones expanded in unsorted samples were annotated as CD4+, CD8+ or unknown. Diversity changes from C1D1 to C4D1 were tested in paired samples using Wilcoxon tests. The table was pulled from immuneACCESS by TCRdb, which kept in-frame rearrangements only. Such tables lose some clones; where checked, under half of the loss comes from unresolved V genes, and the rest has no known cause. The V and J calls and clone size were taken over from that table, and D and trimming were inferred from the DNA. For this sample the table gives approximately 160,000 clones, of which under 85% were detected only once. Jointly, the top ten make up 7.5% to 10% of the sample.

The germline V gene (reference sequence) specifies MNHNY as CDR1 and SVGAGI as CDR2. Trimming takes 8 bases from V and 5 bases from J, and the germline ends sit 4 bases apart. The CDR3 contains 10 residues, cysteine and phenylalanine counted. Only the CDR3 DNA stays, 30 bases, in frame from base 1. The time point label of this sample denotes: cycle 2 day 1 (C2D1) of nivolumab. Every trial patient had relapsed after autologous stem cell transplantation, and cohorts A, B and C differed in prior brentuximab vedotin exposure. A total of fewer than 65 patients with relapsed/refractory classical Hodgkin lymphoma made up the trial cohort, and each patient's best overall response was complete response, partial response or progressive disease. Single-agent nivolumab was administered to trial patients in the multi-cohort phase II CheckMate 205 trial. An independent review committee assessed best overall response using the 2007 International Working Group response criteria. Trial PBMCs were collected just before the start of nivolumab (C1D1) and during therapy at cycle 2 day 1 and cycle 4 day 1. Peripheral blood was collected in 8 mL Vacutainer Cell Preparation Tubes, from which PBMCs were isolated by centrifugation and then cryopreserved.

Worth noting for this clone: The antigen this receptor binds is unknown. Nothing much larger sits one base from this clone, and base qualities are not available.

Recombination connected TRBV6-6 to TRBJ1-3, with the D gene not clear enough to name. The receptor comes from a human donor with classical Hodgkin lymphoma. Sequenced here: peripheral blood mononuclear cells (PBMCs), sampled before the second cycle of nivolumab. The CDR3 protein sequence reads: CASGRNTIYF. Read as DNA, the sequence is TGTGCCAGCGGCAGAAACACCATATATTTT.